Presented here are 21 T cell receptor beta chains from one specimen sequenced in a study of brain metastases from non-small cell lung cancer. The assay was immunoSEQ multiplex PCR, and TCRdb's table has in-frame clones only and misses some. Counted here are around 460 clones, around 84% occurring once; the ten biggest clones make up less than 35%. The sequencing sample was made of tissue from a brain metastasis. The origin of the receptors is a donor over 35 with non-small cell lung cancer.

The chain employs TRBV11-2 and TRBJ1-5; a weak D match, TRBD1 (6 bases). The germline CDR1 and CDR2 sequences are SGHAT and FQNNGV. V gave up 3 bases and J gave up 3 bases, with 9 bases separating them. The CDR3 totals 14 residues. CDR3 region: CASSFTGNNQPQHF. The CDR3 DNA follows: TGTGCCAGCAGCTTCACAGGGAACAATCAGCCCCAGCATTTT.

The V call is TRBV2, the J call TRBJ1-1; tentative D call: TRBD1 (6 bases). Germline-derived CDR1 and CDR2 are SNHLY and FYNNEI. V was pared by 7 bases and J by 11 bases, with 23 bases between. This CDR3 has 14 residues. CDR3 protein: CASTWGTTETKAFF. CDR3 DNA: TGTGCCAGCACATGGGGGACAACGGAAACGAAGGCTTTCTTT.

The rearrangement links TRBV23-1 to TRBJ1-1; TRBD1 agrees at 9 bases. TRBV23-1 carries the ORF label, with uncertain function. The CDR3 is made up of 14 amino acids. V was clipped by 8 bases and J by 1 base; unmatched bases: 5. The CDR3 loop reads CASGLGQGNTEAFF. CDR3 nucleotide sequence: TGCGCCAGCGGTCTGGGACAGGGGAACACTGAAGCTTTCTTT.

CDR3: CASRSFRGGTNTGELFF. CDR3 nucleotides: TGTGCCAGTAGGTCTTTCCGTGGGGGCACGAACACCGGGGAGCTGTTTTTT. V usage is TRBV19 and J usage is TRBJ2-2; TRBD1 might be the D (6 bases). The CDR3 is 17 amino acids. V was trimmed by 6 bases and J by 0 bases, leaving 17 bases between them. Germline assignment: CDR1 LNHDA and CDR2 SQIVND (reference sequence).

The rearrangement links TRBV6-6 to TRBJ2-2; D ambiguous. Germline CDR1 MNHNY, CDR2 SVGAGI (reference sequence). Between the trimmed V and J ends, which lost 5 bases and 7 bases, there was a span of 2 bases. This CDR3 is built from 10 residues. CDR3 coding DNA: TGTGCCAGCAGTCTCGGGGAGCTGTTTTTT. It yields the protein CASSLGELFF.

V usage is TRBV6-1 and J usage is TRBJ2-7, with D perhaps TRBD1 (5 bases). Between the trimmed V and J ends, which lost 1 base and 7 bases, there was a span of 14 bases. Germline CDR1 MNHNS, CDR2 SASEGT. The CDR3 runs to 14 residues. CDR3 DNA: TGTGCCAGCAGTGAAGGAGGACAATCTCAGGAGCAGTACTTC. Amino acids: CASSEGGQSQEQYF.

This chain links TRBV4-2 with TRBJ2-2, with a possible D match to TRBD2 (6 bases). The CDR3 consists of 15 residues. CDR1 LGHNA and CDR2 YNFKEQ come from the germline V gene. V lost 5 bases and J 3 bases, leaving 13 bases between the germline ends. This CDR3 is CASSDRWGDTGELFF. CDR3 nucleotide sequence: TGTGCCAGCAGCGATCGGTGGGGGGACACCGGGGAGCTGTTTTTT.

This clone was detected only once. The rearrangement joins TRBV7-2 to TRBJ1-2; D may be TRBD1 (6 bases). Germline-derived CDR1 and CDR2 are SGHTA and FQGNSA. The CDR3 runs to 14 residues. Trimming pared 5 bases from V and 5 bases from J, leaving 15 bases between. The chain's CDR3 is CASSTTGPRYGYTF. DNA for the CDR3: TGTGCCAGCAGCACCACAGGGCCCCGTTATGGCTACACCTTC.

This clone is a singleton in its sample. This chain joins TRBV19 and TRBJ2-7; TRBD2 matches 10 bases. This CDR3 is built from 14 residues. With V trimmed by 4 bases and J by 5 bases, 5 bases remained unmatched. Germline V gene sequence: CDR1 LNHDA, CDR2 SQIVND (reference sequence). CDR3 sequence (DNA): TGTGCCAGTAGTAGACCGGGACTAGCGAACGAGCAGTACTTC. As protein: CASSRPGLANEQYF. Together with reference TRBV19 and TRBJ2-7, the CDR3 gives the full variable domain: DGGITQSPKYLFRKEGQNVTLSCEQNLNHDAMYWYRQDPGQGLRLIYYSQIVNDFQKGDIAEGYSVSREKKESFPLTVTSAQKNPTAFYLCASSRPGLANEQYFGPGTRLTVT.

Points on this clone: Compared with germline, one end of the junction differs, possibly owing to a read error. The chain employs TRBV7-2 and TRBJ2-3, with D possibly matching TRBD2 (6 bases). The CDR3 length is 15 residues. In germline, CDR1 is SGHTA, CDR2 FQGNSA. Here the CDR3 DNA reads TGTGCTAGCAGTCCGCGGGATACTATAATTGATACGCAGTATTTT. It is translated as CASSPRDTIIDTQYF.

The genes are TRBV10-3 and TRBJ2-1; 7 bases align to TRBD2. Germline CDR1 reads ENHRY; CDR2 reads SYGVKD. J gave up 6 bases and V 2 bases, and 4 bases lay outside the gene matches. The CDR3 sequence is 14 residues long. In nucleotides, the CDR3 is TGTGCCATCAGTGAGCCGAGACTAGCCAATGAGCAGTTCTTC. Translating it yields CAISEPRLANEQFF.

This clone was counted between two and nine times. One end of the junction does not line up with germline, which may come from a read error. The chain carries TRBV7-7 and TRBJ2-1; 7 positions agree with TRBD1. The CDR3 is made up of 15 amino acids. Germline loops: CDR1 SSHAT, CDR2 FNYEAQ (reference sequence). DNA of the CDR3: TGTGCTAGCAGCTTATCGATAGAAGACAGGGATGAGCAGTTCTTC. This gives the protein CASSLSIEDRDEQFF. The variable domain in full, with the rest retrieved from reference TRBV7-7 and TRBJ2-1, is GAGVSQSPRYKVTKRGQDVTLRCDPISSHATLYWYQQALGQGPEFLTYFNYEAQPDKSGLPSDRFSAERPEGSISTLTIQRTEQRDSAMYRCASSLSIEDRDEQFFGPGTRLTVL.

The chain combines TRBV7-9 with TRBJ2-7; D is unresolved. This CDR3 comprises 12 residues. The germline V gene encodes CDR1 SEHNR and CDR2 FQNEAQ (reference sequence). V was cut by 1 base and J by 7 bases, with 8 bases left in between. The CDR3 nucleotides read TGTGCCAGCAGCTTAGAGCTCGGGGAGCAGTACTTC. Translated: CASSLELGEQYF.

V usage is TRBV4-1 and J usage is TRBJ2-2; TRBD2 is a possible D gene (6 bases). Germline values: CDR1 MGHRA, CDR2 YSYEKL. Trimming pared 3 bases from V and 3 bases from J, leaving 11 bases between. This CDR3 contains 15 residues. CDR3 DNA: TGCGCCAGCAGCCAGGGGGGACTTGACACCGGGGAGCTGTTTTTT. It translates to CASSQGGLDTGELFF.

V usage is TRBV7-2 and J usage is TRBJ2-1, with 8 bases lining up with TRBD2. The CDR3 length is 13 residues. V lost 2 bases and J lost 9; bases outside the gene matches: 3. Germline values: CDR1 SGHTA, CDR2 FQGNSA. The CDR3 loop is CASSLIGRGEQFF. As DNA, the CDR3 is TGTGCCAGCAGCTTAATCGGGAGGGGTGAGCAGTTCTTC.

This chain uses TRBV5-1 with TRBJ1-4, with D tentatively TRBD1 (5 bases). V dropped 4 bases and J dropped 5 bases, with 12 bases sitting between them. CDR1 is SGHRS and CDR2 is YFSETQ in the germline V gene. This CDR3 contains 14 residues. The CDR3 nucleotides read TGCGCCAGCAGCCTAGGGACTGGGAATGAAAAACTGTTTTTT. It codes for CASSLGTGNEKLFF.

The rearrangement links TRBV3-1 (or the pseudogene TRBV3-2) to TRBJ2-1; TRBD1 matches 9 bases. The CDR3 runs to 14 residues. Germline lookup yields CDR1 LGHDT and CDR2 YNNKEL (reference sequence). Trimming cost V 3 bases and J 8 bases; bases outside gene matches: 5. The CDR3 DNA reads TGTGCCAGCAGCCAGAGGGACAGGGAACATGAGCAGTTCTTC. Its protein product is CASSQRDREHEQFF.

The chain uses TRBV6-6 and TRBJ2-2; D possibly corresponds to TRBD2 (5 bases). The CDR3 runs 12 residues. The germline V and J ends were trimmed by 2 bases and 7 bases, with 5 bases remaining between them. Germline V CDR1 and CDR2: MNHNY, SVGAGI (reference sequence). The CDR3 spells CASSYGGGELFF. The CDR3 coding sequence is TGTGCCAGCAGTTACGGAGGCGGGGAGCTGTTTTTT.

The CDR3 is CASSPQGAHNSPLHF. Written as DNA, the CDR3 is TGTGCCAGCTCACCCCAGGGGGCCCATAATTCACCCCTCCACTTT. The chain has TRBV18 and TRBJ1-6; 8 bases agree with TRBD1. V dropped 3 bases and J dropped 5; count of bases not matched to a gene: 3. In germline, CDR1 is KGHSH, CDR2 LQKENI. The CDR3 is made up of 15 amino acids. Combining the CDR3 with reference TRBV18 and TRBJ1-6 gives the whole variable domain NAGVMQNPRHLVRRRGQEARLRCSPMKGHSHVYWYRQLPEEGLKFMVYLQKENIIDESGMPKERFSAEFPKEGPSILRIQQVVRGDSAAYFCASSPQGAHNSPLHFGNGTRLTVT.

This chain uses TRBV18 with TRBJ2-7; 8 positions agree with TRBD2. This CDR3 spans 17 amino acids. The ends lost 1 base at V and 0 bases at J; junction bases unmatched: 8. Germline V gives CDR1 KGHSH, CDR2 LQKENI. In nucleotides, the CDR3 is TGTGCCAGCTCACCACGGCGGGGGGCGGCCAGCTCCTACGAGCAGTACTTC. This encodes CASSPRRGAASSYEQYF.

This sequence joins TRBV25-1 and TRBJ1-5; 8 bases agree with TRBD1. V trimming: 6 bases; J trimming: 7 bases; junction bases outside the gene matches: 20. CDR3 size: 18 residues. The germline gives CDR1 MGHDK, CDR2 SYGVNS. The CDR3 DNA reads TGTGCCAGCAGCCCAAACCCAGGACAGGGAACTCCGGAACAGCCCCAGCATTTT. It translates to CASSPNPGQGTPEQPQHF.